This TCR beta chain was identified in a study of T cells in Graves' hyperthyroidism and ophthalmopathy. Study at large: It was at initial diagnosis, before any treatment, that peripheral blood was collected.

This CDR3 comprises 16 residues. V gave up 1 base and J gave up 4 bases, with 18 bases separating them. The germline gives CDR1 SGHRS, CDR2 YFSETQ. Whole-study results and caveats: Most thyroid clonotypes expanded above 0.001 appeared in blood too.

This clonotype has a count of ten or more. What it binds is not known. Amplified TCR beta CDR3 regions came from RNA transcripts. The TCR CDR3 was amplified in a first-round RT-PCR using the HTBI primer set. TCRdb used MiXCR to reprocess the multiplex PCR reads, holding one entry per CDR3 protein. The table shows under 450,000 distinct CDR3 sequences, with roughly a sixth occurring only once. V gene TRBV5-1 combines with J gene TRBJ2-7, with D possibly matching TRBD2 (6 bases). Sequencing used blood. The sequence derives from a woman aged 25 to 39 with Graves' hyperthyroidism that later progressed to Graves' ophthalmopathy. CDR3: CASSLWGDAPNYEQYF. The CDR3 DNA is TGCGCCAGCAGCTTGTGGGGGGACGCCCCGAATTACGAGCAGTACTTC.